This T cell receptor beta chain originates from a study of blood T cell repertoires in COVID-19. Whole-study context: Italy, Spain and the United States were the sources of the convalescent and acute COVID-19 samples. PBMCs, B-cell-depleted T cells, or T cells were the source of the cDNA or gDNA that made up the material.

CDR1 and CDR2 (germline): ENHRY, SYGVKD. The CDR3 has 14 residues. Germline trimming cut 6 bases from V and 2 bases from J; bases unmatched to any gene: 6. Original analysis: Scientists estimated how many nucleated cells there were by amplifying reference gene primers. Clones were sequenced by immunoSEQ multiplex PCR, and TCRdb holds only the in-frame ones, with some missing. V, J and clone size were drawn from that table, and D and trimming were deduced from the DNA. The sample carries some 97,000 clones, 80% to 95% recorded once. The clonotype was recovered from a man between 60 and 75 years old with acute or convalescent COVID-19. This chain uses TRBV10-3 with TRBJ1-2; TRBD1 aligns across 7 bases. The sequenced sample consisted of peripheral blood. The chain's CDR3 is CAIRKDRANYGYTF. CDR3 coding DNA: TGTGCCATCAGGAAAGACAGGGCCAACTATGGCTACACCTTC.